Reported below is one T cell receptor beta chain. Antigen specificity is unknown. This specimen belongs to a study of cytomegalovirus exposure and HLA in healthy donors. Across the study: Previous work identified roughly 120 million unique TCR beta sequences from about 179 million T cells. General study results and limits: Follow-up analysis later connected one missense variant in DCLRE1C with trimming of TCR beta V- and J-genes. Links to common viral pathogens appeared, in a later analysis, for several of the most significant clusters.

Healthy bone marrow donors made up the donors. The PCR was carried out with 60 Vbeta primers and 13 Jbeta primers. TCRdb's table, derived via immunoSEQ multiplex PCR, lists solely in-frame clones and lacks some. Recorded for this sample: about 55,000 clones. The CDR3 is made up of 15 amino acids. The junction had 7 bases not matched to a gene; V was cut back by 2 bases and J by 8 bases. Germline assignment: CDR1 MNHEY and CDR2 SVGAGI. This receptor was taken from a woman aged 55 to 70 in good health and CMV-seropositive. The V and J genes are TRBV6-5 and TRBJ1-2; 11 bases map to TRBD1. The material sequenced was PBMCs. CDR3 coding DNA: TGTGCCAGCAGTTACCGGGGGACAGGGGGTTACGGCTACACCTTC. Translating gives CASSYRGTGGYGYTF.